This T cell receptor (beta chain) was identified during a study of T cells in Graves' hyperthyroidism and ophthalmopathy. From RNA transcripts, TCR beta CDR3 regions were amplified. Initially, a first-round RT-PCR of the TCR CDR3 employed the HTBI primer set. One entry per CDR3 protein results from TCRdb running MiXCR on the multiplex PCR reads. The sample includes about 560,000 distinct CDR3 sequences, over 15% seen only once; the top ten take 18%. Notes on this clonotype: Antigen unknown.

The CDR3 length is 15 residues. Germline V lookup: CDR1 MNHEY, CDR2 SVGEGT. V was shortened by 5 bases and J by 0 bases, with 13 bases between the two germline ends. Overall study results and limits: Most expanded thyroid clonotypes above 0.001 recurred in blood.

Used for diagnoses were clinical symptoms, serum thyroxine and TRAb, thyroid ultrasound and orbital computed tomography. This receptor was obtained from a woman aged 18-35 years with Graves' hyperthyroidism. Input material: blood. V is TRBV6-2 or TRBV6-3 and J is TRBJ1-1; the D gene is possibly TRBD1 (6 bases). The CDR3 loop reads CASSQGGTLNTEAFF. Written as DNA, the CDR3 is TGTGCCAGCAGTCAAGGGGGGACTCTGAACACTGAAGCTTTCTTT.